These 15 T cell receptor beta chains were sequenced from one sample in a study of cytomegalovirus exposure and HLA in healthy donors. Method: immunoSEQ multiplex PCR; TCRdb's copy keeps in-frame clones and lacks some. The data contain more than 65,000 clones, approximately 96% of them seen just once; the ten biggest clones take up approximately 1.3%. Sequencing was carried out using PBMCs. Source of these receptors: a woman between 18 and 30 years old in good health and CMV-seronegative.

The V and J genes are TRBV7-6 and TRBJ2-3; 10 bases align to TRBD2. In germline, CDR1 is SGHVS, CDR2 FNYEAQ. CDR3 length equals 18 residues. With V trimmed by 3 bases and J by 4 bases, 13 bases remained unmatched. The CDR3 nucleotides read TGTGCCAGCAGCTTGGGAGCGGGAGGGCCATTGAGTGCAGATACGCAGTATTTT. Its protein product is CASSLGAGGPLSADTQYF.

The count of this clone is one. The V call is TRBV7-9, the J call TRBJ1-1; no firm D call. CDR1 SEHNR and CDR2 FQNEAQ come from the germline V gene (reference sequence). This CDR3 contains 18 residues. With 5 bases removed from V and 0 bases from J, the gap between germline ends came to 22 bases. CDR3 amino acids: CASSRGIFLQKMNTEAFF. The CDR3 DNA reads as TGTGCCAGCAGCCGTGGCATTTTCCTACAGAAAATGAACACTGAAGCTTTCTTT.

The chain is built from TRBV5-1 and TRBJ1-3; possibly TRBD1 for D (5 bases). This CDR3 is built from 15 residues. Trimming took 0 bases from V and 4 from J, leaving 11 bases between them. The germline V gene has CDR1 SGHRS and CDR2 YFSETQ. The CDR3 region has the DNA TGCGCCAGCAGCTTGGTGCAGGGCCCGGGAAACACCATATATTTT. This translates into CASSLVQGPGNTIYF.

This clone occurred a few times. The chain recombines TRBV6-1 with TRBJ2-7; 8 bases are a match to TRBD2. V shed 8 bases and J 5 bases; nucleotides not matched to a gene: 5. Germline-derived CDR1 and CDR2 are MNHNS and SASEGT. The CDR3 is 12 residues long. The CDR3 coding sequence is TGTGCCAGCGGACTAGCCAGGGACGAGCAGTACTTC. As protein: CASGLARDEQYF.

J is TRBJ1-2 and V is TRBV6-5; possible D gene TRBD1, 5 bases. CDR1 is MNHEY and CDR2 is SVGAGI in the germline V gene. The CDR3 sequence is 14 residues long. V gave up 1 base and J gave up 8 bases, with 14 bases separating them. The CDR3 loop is CASSYFQGRGGYTF. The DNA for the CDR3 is TGTGCCAGCAGTTACTTTCAGGGTAGGGGAGGCTACACCTTC.

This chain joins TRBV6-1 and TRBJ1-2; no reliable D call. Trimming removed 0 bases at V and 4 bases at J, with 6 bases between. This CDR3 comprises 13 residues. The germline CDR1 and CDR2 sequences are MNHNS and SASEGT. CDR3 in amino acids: CASSEAGPYGYTF. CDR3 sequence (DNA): TGTGCCAGCAGTGAAGCTGGGCCCTATGGCTACACCTTC.

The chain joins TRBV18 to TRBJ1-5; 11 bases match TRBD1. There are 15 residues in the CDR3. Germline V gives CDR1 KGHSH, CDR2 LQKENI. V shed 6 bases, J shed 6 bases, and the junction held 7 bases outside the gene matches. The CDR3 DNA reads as TGTGCCAGCTCTTCCGGACAGGGGGCGATTCAGCCCCAGCATTTT. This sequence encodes CASSSGQGAIQPQHF.

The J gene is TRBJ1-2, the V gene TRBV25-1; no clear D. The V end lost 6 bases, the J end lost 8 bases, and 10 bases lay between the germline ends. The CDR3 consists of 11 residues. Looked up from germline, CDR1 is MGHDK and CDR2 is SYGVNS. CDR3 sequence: CASSRNGGYTF. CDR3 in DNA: TGTGCCAGCAGCAGGAATGGGGGCTACACCTTC.

CDR3 bases: TGTGCCAGCAGTTACCTCCGAGCGGGGAACACAGATACGCAGTATTTT. Residues: CASSYLRAGNTDTQYF. The V call is TRBV6-6, the J call TRBJ2-3; 7 bases agree with TRBD2. CDR3 length: 16 amino acids. Trimming removed 2 bases from V and 2 bases from J; junction bases left unmatched: 7. Germline-derived CDR1 and CDR2 are MNHNY and SVGAGI (reference sequence).

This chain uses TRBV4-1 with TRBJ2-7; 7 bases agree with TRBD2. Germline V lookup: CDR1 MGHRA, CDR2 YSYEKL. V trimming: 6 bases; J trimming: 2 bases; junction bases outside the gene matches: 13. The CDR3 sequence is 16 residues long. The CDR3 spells CASRRLGEGQTYEQYF. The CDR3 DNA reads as TGCGCCAGCAGGAGGTTAGGGGAGGGCCAGACCTACGAGCAGTACTTC.

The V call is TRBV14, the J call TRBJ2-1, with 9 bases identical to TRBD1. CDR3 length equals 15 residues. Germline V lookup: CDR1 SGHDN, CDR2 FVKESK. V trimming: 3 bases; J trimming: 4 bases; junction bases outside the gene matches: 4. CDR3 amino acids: CASSQKDRGYNEQFF. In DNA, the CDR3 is TGTGCCAGCAGCCAGAAGGACAGGGGATACAATGAGCAGTTCTTC. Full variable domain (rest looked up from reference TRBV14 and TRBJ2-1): EAGVTQFPSHSVIEKGQTVTLRCDPISGHDNLYWYRRVMGKEIKFLLHFVKESKQDESGMPNNRFLAERTGGTYSTLKVQPAELEDSGVYFCASSQKDRGYNEQFFGPGTRLTVL.

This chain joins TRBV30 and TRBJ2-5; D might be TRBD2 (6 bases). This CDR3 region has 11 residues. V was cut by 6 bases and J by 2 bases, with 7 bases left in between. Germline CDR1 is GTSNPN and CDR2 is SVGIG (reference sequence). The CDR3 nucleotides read TGTGCCTGTAGCGGTCAAGAGACCCAGTACTTC. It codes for CACSGQETQYF.

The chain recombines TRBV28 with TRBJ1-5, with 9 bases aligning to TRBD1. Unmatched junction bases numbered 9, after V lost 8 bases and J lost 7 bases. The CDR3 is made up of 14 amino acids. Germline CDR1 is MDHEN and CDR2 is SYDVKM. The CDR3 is CASHPGTGYQPQHF. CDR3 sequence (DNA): TGTGCCAGCCACCCCGGGACAGGGTACCAGCCCCAGCATTTT.

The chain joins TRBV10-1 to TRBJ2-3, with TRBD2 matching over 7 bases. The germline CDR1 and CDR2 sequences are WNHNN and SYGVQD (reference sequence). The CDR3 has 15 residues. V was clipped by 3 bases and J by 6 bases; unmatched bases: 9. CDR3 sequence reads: CASSEGGSGADTQYF. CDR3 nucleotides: TGCGCCAGCAGTGAAGGCGGGAGTGGGGCGGATACGCAGTATTTT.

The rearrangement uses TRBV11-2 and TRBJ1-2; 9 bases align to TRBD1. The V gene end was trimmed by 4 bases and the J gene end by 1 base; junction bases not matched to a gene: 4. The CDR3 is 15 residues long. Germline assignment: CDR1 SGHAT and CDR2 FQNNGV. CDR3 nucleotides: TGTGCCAGCAGCTATGGGACAGGGAATAACTATGGCTACACCTTC. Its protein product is CASSYGTGNNYGYTF. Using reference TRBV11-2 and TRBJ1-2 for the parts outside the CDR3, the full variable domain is EAGVAQSPRYKIIEKRQSVAFWCNPISGHATLYWYQQILGQGPKLLIQFQNNGVVDDSQLPKDRFSAERLKGVDSTLKIQPAKLEDSAVYLCASSYGTGNNYGYTFGSGTRLTVV.